This passage covers 29 T cell receptor beta chains from one sample sequenced in a study of T cell repertoires in cytomegalovirus infection. TCRdb reprocessed the reads via MiXCR and lists one record per CDR3 protein. The sample holds 45,000 to 55,000 distinct CDR3 sequences, 21% seen once. These receptors lack a known antigen. Specimen: CD8+ T cells from cultured PBMCs, collected from culture after CMV antigen stimulation. All receptors come from a human donor in good health (CMV status not recorded). Some clones in this sample may be carry-over from other donors' samples.

This clonotype was seen more than once but under ten times. The rearrangement uses TRBV7-9 and TRBJ2-7; weak D call: TRBD2 (5 bases). This CDR3 has 11 residues. V was clipped by 3 bases and J by 6 bases, with 6 bases between them. The germline V gene encodes CDR1 SEHNR and CDR2 FQNEAQ (reference sequence). The CDR3 protein is CASSFEGEQYF. The CDR3 bases are TGTGCCAGCAGCTTTGAGGGCGAGCAGTACTTC. Complete variable domain (other parts from reference TRBV7-9 and TRBJ2-7): DTGVSQNPRHKITKRGQNVTFRCDPISEHNRLYWYRQTLGQGPEFLTYFQNEAQLEKSRLLSDRFSAERPKGSFSTLEIQRTEQGDSAMYLCASSFEGEQYFGPGTRLTVT.

The chain employs TRBV7-6 and TRBJ2-1; D gene ambiguous. From germline, CDR1 is SGHVS and CDR2 FNYEAQ. The CDR3 totals 12 residues. V shed 1 base and J shed 8 bases, with 6 bases lying between them. CDR3 loop: CASSLGWDEQFF. In DNA, the CDR3 is TGTGCCAGCAGCTTAGGTTGGGATGAGCAGTTCTTC.

The V call is TRBV5-4, the J call TRBJ2-5; 11 bases match TRBD2. The CDR3 totals 19 residues. Germline V CDR1 and CDR2: SGHNT, YYREEE (reference sequence). V dropped 4 bases and J dropped 4; count of bases not matched to a gene: 18. CDR3 amino acids: CASSLRGSGGVWEPETQYF. CDR3 nucleotides: TGTGCCAGCAGCCTCAGGGGTAGCGGGGGGGTATGGGAACCAGAGACCCAGTACTTC.

The V gene is TRBV29-1, the J gene TRBJ2-7; D gene unclear. CDR1 is SQVTM and CDR2 is ANQGSEA in the germline V gene. The CDR3 consists of 12 residues. The germline V and J ends were trimmed by 1 base and 3 bases, with 7 bases remaining between them. For the CDR3, the DNA is TGCAGCGTTGAAGGACGGCACTACGAGCAGTACTTC. Translation: CSVEGRHYEQYF.

This clonotype was found a few times. The V gene is TRBV6-5, the J gene TRBJ2-2; a possible D gene is TRBD1 (5 bases). The CDR3 runs 14 residues. V lost 2 bases to trimming and J lost 3 bases, with 7 bases between them. Looked up from germline, CDR1 is MNHEY and CDR2 is SVGAGI. The DNA of the CDR3 is TGTGCCAGCAGTTACCTCAGGGACACCGGGGAGCTGTTTTTT. Translation: CASSYLRDTGELFF.

This clonotype was picked up a small number of times. The CDR3 sequence is CASSSGVAGEQYF. The CDR3 coding sequence is TGTGCCAGCAGTTCTGGGGTAGCAGGGGAGCAGTACTTC. This chain joins TRBV27 and TRBJ2-7; tentative D call: TRBD1 (5 bases). CDR3 length equals 13 residues. Looked up from germline, CDR1 is MNHEY and CDR2 is SMNVEV (reference sequence). V lost 4 bases and J 7 bases, leaving 14 bases between the germline ends.

J is TRBJ2-2 and V is TRBV5-6, with D maybe TRBD2 (6 bases). CDR3 length: 14 residues. The V end lost 6 bases, the J end lost 4 bases, and 13 bases lay between the germline ends. The germline V gene encodes CDR1 SGHDT and CDR2 YYEEEE. The CDR3 loop reads CASNLGGSTGELFF. The CDR3 nucleotides read TGTGCCAGCAACCTTGGAGGGAGCACCGGGGAGCTGTTTTTT.

The chain is built from TRBV11-3 and TRBJ2-2; D remains unclear. CDR1 is SGHNT, CDR2 YENEEA, per germline. CDR3 length: 14 residues. Trimming took 5 bases from V and 1 from J, leaving 8 bases between them. The chain's CDR3 is CASSLELNTGELFF. DNA for the CDR3: TGTGCCAGCAGCCTCGAGCTGAACACCGGGGAGCTGTTTTTT.

This clonotype was seen a few times. V and J are TRBV7-8 and TRBJ2-3; no reliable D call. Trimming shortened V by 5 bases and J by 6 bases, and 15 bases separated the two germline ends. The germline CDR1 and CDR2 sequences are SGHVS and FQNEAQ. The CDR3 is 14 amino acids. CDR3 region: CASSIRFQADTQYF. In DNA form, the CDR3 reads TGTGCCAGCAGCATACGTTTCCAGGCGGATACGCAGTATTTT.

The rearrangement joins TRBV6-1 to TRBJ2-1; 12 bases fit TRBD1. Germline CDR1 and CDR2: MNHNS and SASEGT. The V segment lost 7 bases and the J segment 1 base; nucleotides outside the gene matches: 11. The CDR3 covers 18 residues. The CDR3 here is CASNAGTGGLSSYNEQFF. The CDR3 DNA sequence: TGTGCCAGCAACGCCGGGACAGGGGGCCTGTCTTCCTACAATGAGCAGTTCTTC.

This clonotype showed up just a few times. This chain connects TRBV6-2 or TRBV6-3 to TRBJ2-7; the D is unclear. V gave up 0 bases and J gave up 0 bases, with 9 bases separating them. The CDR3 totals 15 residues. From germline, CDR1 is MNHEY and CDR2 SVGEGT. CDR3 DNA: TGTGCCAGCAGTTACTCGGCGCGGAACTCCTACGAGCAGTACTTC. It encodes CASSYSARNSYEQYF.

The V call is TRBV28, the J call TRBJ2-4, with 11 bases matching TRBD2. This CDR3 is built from 19 residues. Germline loops: CDR1 MDHEN, CDR2 SYDVKM. J lost 5 bases, V lost 4 bases, and 16 bases had no gene match. CDR3 in DNA: TGTGCCAGCAGTTCCCTACTACTTAGCGGGAGGGCAACCGAAAACATTCAGTACTTC. Translating it yields CASSSLLLSGRATENIQYF.

The chain joins TRBV7-9 to TRBJ2-5, with TRBD2 identical over 12 bases. Looked up from germline, CDR1 is SEHNR and CDR2 is FQNEAQ (reference sequence). J gave up 2 bases and V 11 bases, and 3 bases lay outside the gene matches. CDR3 size: 13 residues. The CDR3 sequence: CAGGLAGQETQYF. The CDR3 nucleotides are TGTGCCGGCGGACTAGCGGGGCAAGAGACCCAGTACTTC.

This clonotype was found a few times. The rearrangement uses TRBV19 and TRBJ2-1; D is perhaps TRBD2 (6 bases). The V end lost 4 bases, the J end lost 0 bases, and 10 bases lay between the germline ends. The CDR3 consists of 15 residues. Germline CDR1 LNHDA, CDR2 SQIVND (reference sequence). Here the CDR3 reads CASSTSASSYNEQFF. CDR3 nucleotide sequence: TGTGCCAGTAGTACTAGCGCGAGCTCCTACAATGAGCAGTTCTTC.

This clonotype has a count of ten or more. The rearrangement links TRBV28 to TRBJ1-1; D might be TRBD1 (5 bases). Trimming removed 4 bases from V and 5 bases from J, with 17 bases in between. Germline lookup yields CDR1 MDHEN and CDR2 SYDVKM. There are 15 residues in the CDR3. CDR3 nucleotides: TGTGCCAGCAGTTGGGGCCCCAGAGGTAGGACTGAAGCTTTCTTT. It specifies CASSWGPRGRTEAFF.

The rearrangement links TRBV7-6 to TRBJ1-3; 7 bases map to TRBD1. The germline V gene encodes CDR1 SGHVS and CDR2 FNYEAQ. The CDR3 spans 16 residues. The V gene end was trimmed by 3 bases and the J gene end by 0 bases; junction bases not matched to a gene: 5. CDR3 bases: TGTGCCAGCAGCTTTACAGGGGACAACTCTGGAAACACCATATATTTT. Translation: CASSFTGDNSGNTIYF.

This clonotype has a handful of counts. The chain carries TRBV19 and TRBJ2-3; unclear D gene. The CDR3 is 18 amino acids. V was shortened by 3 bases and J by 1 base, with 20 bases between the two germline ends. Germline V CDR1 and CDR2: LNHDA, SQIVND (reference sequence). The CDR3 is CASSIPGPVVHGTDTQYF. The CDR3 DNA reads as TGTGCCAGTAGTATCCCCGGACCGGTGGTCCATGGCACAGATACGCAGTATTTT.

This chain uses TRBV27 with TRBJ2-5; 8 bases are a match to TRBD2. The CDR3 is 13 residues long. The germline V gene encodes CDR1 MNHEY and CDR2 SMNVEV (reference sequence). Germline trimming cut 6 bases from V and 5 bases from J; bases unmatched to any gene: 5. Here the CDR3 DNA reads TGTGCCAGCAGCGGACTAGCTGGGGAGACCCAGTACTTC. It encodes CASSGLAGETQYF.

V usage is TRBV19 and J usage is TRBJ2-2; D not certain. CDR3 length: 13 residues. The V gene's germline CDR1 is LNHDA and CDR2 SQIVND (reference sequence). Trimming removed 10 bases at V and 0 bases at J, with 9 bases between. The CDR3 DNA follows: TGTGCCACCGAACATACGAACACCGGGGAGCTGTTTTTT. Its protein product is CATEHTNTGELFF.

This chain connects TRBV7-9 to TRBJ1-5; TRBD1 aligns across 7 bases. V lost 4 bases and J lost 3; bases outside the gene matches: 3. The CDR3 covers 14 residues. Germline V gene lookup returns CDR1 SEHNR and CDR2 FQNEAQ (reference sequence). The CDR3 spells CASSSTGVNQPQHF. The CDR3 DNA reads as TGTGCCAGCAGCTCCACAGGGGTCAATCAGCCCCAGCATTTT.

The V call is TRBV7-9, the J call TRBJ2-7; TRBD2 might be the D (5 bases). Trimming shortened V by 5 bases and J by 1 base, and 12 bases separated the two germline ends. The CDR3 sequence is 14 residues long. The germline gives CDR1 SEHNR, CDR2 FQNEAQ (reference sequence). The CDR3 nucleotides are TGTGCCAGCAGCCCAGGACTTTCTTCCTACGAGCAGTACTTC. It encodes CASSPGLSSYEQYF.

This chain connects TRBV6-5 to TRBJ2-7; no firm D call. Germline-derived CDR1 and CDR2 are MNHEY and SVGAGI. The germline V and J ends were trimmed by 2 bases and 1 base, with 6 bases remaining between them. This CDR3 has 13 amino acids. Here the CDR3 reads CASSYRRSYEQYF. CDR3 in DNA: TGTGCCAGCAGTTACCGCAGGTCCTACGAGCAGTACTTC.

This rearrangement joins TRBV7-2 to TRBJ2-7, with D perhaps TRBD2 (6 bases). Trimming removed 2 bases at V and 4 bases at J, with 21 bases between. Germline CDR1 is SGHTA and CDR2 is FQGNSA. The CDR3 is 17 residues long. CDR3: CASSLMGGRQLPYEQYF. In DNA, the CDR3 is TGTGCCAGCAGCTTAATGGGTGGGAGGCAATTACCTTACGAGCAGTACTTC.

This clonotype was seen a single time. The V gene is TRBV6-5, the J gene TRBJ2-6; no clear D gene. Trimming cost V 0 bases and J 4 bases, with 1 base left between them. Per the germline V gene, CDR1 is MNHEY and CDR2 is SVGAGI. The CDR3 is 13 amino acids. This CDR3 reads CASSYSGANVLTF. DNA of the CDR3: TGTGCCAGCAGTTACTCCGGGGCCAACGTCCTGACTTTC.

CDR3 protein: CSVIARGTYEQFF. CDR3 nucleotide sequence: TGCAGCGTTATAGCGAGGGGTACCTATGAGCAGTTCTTC. This chain connects TRBV29-1 to TRBJ2-1; D tentatively fits TRBD1 or TRBD2 (5 bases each). Per the germline V gene, CDR1 is SQVTM and CDR2 is ANQGSEA. V was clipped by 5 bases and J by 8 bases, with 16 bases between them. The CDR3 runs 13 residues.

The rearrangement links TRBV7-2 to TRBJ2-5, with TRBD1 matching over 8 bases. CDR3 length: 13 residues. The J segment lost 5 bases and the V segment lost 5 bases, leaving 4 bases of the junction unmatched. Germline V lookup: CDR1 SGHTA, CDR2 FQGNSA. The CDR3 spells CASSIHRGETQYF. In DNA form, the CDR3 reads TGTGCCAGCAGCATTCACAGGGGGGAGACCCAGTACTTC.

The chain uses TRBV7-8 and TRBJ1-1; 8 bases map to TRBD1. Germline CDR1 SGHVS, CDR2 FQNEAQ. Germline trimming cut 1 base from V and 9 bases from J; bases unmatched to any gene: 4. CDR3 length: 13 residues. The CDR3 is CASSLEQGAKAFF. Written as DNA, the CDR3 is TGTGCCAGCAGCTTAGAGCAGGGGGCTAAAGCTTTCTTT.

The chain recombines TRBV6-2 or TRBV6-3 with TRBJ2-1; the match to TRBD2 covers 10 bases. The CDR3 spans 18 residues. The trim removed 0 bases at V and 5 bases at J, leaving 10 bases unmatched. Germline V gene data show CDR1 as MNHEY and CDR2 as SVGEGT. The CDR3 is CASSYSPSGSTPHNEQFF. The DNA for the CDR3 is TGTGCCAGCAGTTACTCGCCTAGCGGGAGTACCCCACACAATGAGCAGTTCTTC.

The chain couples TRBV7-2 to TRBJ2-2; TRBD1 agrees at 12 bases. The CDR3 runs 17 residues. The trim removed 7 bases at V and 4 bases at J, leaving 10 bases unmatched. Germline values: CDR1 SGHTA, CDR2 FQGNSA. CDR3 bases: TGTGCCAGCATCCCCGTTAGGGACAGGGGGCTCACCGGGGAGCTGTTTTTT. Protein product: CASIPVRDRGLTGELFF. Complete variable domain (other parts from reference TRBV7-2 and TRBJ2-2): GAGVSQSPSNKVTEKGKDVELRCDPISGHTALYWYRQSLGQGLEFLIYFQGNSAPDKSGLPSDRFSAERTGGSVSTLTIQRTQQEDSAVYLCASIPVRDRGLTGELFFGEGSRLTVL.